This record concerns one T cell receptor beta chain sequence. This entry is derived from a study of regulatory T cells in long-lasting Graves disease. Unmatched junction bases numbered 6, after V lost 7 bases and J lost 2 bases. The CDR3 consists of 13 residues. CDR1 SQVTM and CDR2 ANQGSEA come from the germline V gene. Library construction for TCR beta used iRepertoire HTBI primers and Arm-PCR of CDR3 regions. TCRdb ran MiXCR on the multiplex PCR reads and lists one entry per CDR3 protein. The profile shows hundreds of thousands of distinct CDR3 sequences, around 20% of them singletons. The time point denotes: persistent/refractory GD, antithyroid drugs over 5 years with positive TRAb. Following extraction of RNA from PBMCs, that RNA was used to make the TCR library.

The TCR sequence derives from a female donor with Graves disease. V gene TRBV29-1 combines with J gene TRBJ2-7; TRBD1 aligns across 9 bases. Here the sequenced sample was peripheral blood mononuclear cells (PBMCs), taken when the disease was refractory, from a patient treated with antithyroid drugs. The CDR3 DNA follows: TGCAGCGCCGGACAGGGGTTAACCTACGAGCAGTACTTC. It encodes CSAGQGLTYEQYF.